This TCR beta chain was sequenced for a study of PD-1 blockade in classical Hodgkin lymphoma. Using immunoSEQ multiplex PCR, the repertoire was profiled, and TCRdb retains in-frame clones only, with some absent. In the table there are 34,000 or so clones, roughly four fifths of which are singletons. Specified time point: cycle 4 day 1 (C4D1), after 6 weeks of nivolumab. No patient escaped relapse after autologous stem cell transplantation, and brentuximab vedotin exposure varied. Best overall response was complete response, partial response or progressive disease in these relapsed/refractory classical Hodgkin lymphoma patients. General study results and limits: The study found complete responders had baseline diversity similar to newly diagnosed patients. In newly diagnosed patients, baseline TCR diversity was reportedly below that of healthy donors.

A remark on this clone: Its antigen is unknown.

The CDR3 spans 18 residues. Looked up from germline, CDR1 is MDHEN and CDR2 is SYDVKM. The V segment lost 5 bases and the J segment 7 bases; nucleotides outside the gene matches: 15. V gene TRBV28 combines with J gene TRBJ2-5, with TRBD2 identical over 14 bases. The clonotype was recovered from a human donor with classical Hodgkin lymphoma. The source material was peripheral blood mononuclear cells (PBMCs), sampled before the fourth cycle of nivolumab. CDR3 sequence reads: CASSPRLAGGPATRTQYF. The DNA for the CDR3 is TGTGCCAGCAGTCCCCGACTAGCGGGAGGGCCCGCGACCCGGACCCAGTACTTC.